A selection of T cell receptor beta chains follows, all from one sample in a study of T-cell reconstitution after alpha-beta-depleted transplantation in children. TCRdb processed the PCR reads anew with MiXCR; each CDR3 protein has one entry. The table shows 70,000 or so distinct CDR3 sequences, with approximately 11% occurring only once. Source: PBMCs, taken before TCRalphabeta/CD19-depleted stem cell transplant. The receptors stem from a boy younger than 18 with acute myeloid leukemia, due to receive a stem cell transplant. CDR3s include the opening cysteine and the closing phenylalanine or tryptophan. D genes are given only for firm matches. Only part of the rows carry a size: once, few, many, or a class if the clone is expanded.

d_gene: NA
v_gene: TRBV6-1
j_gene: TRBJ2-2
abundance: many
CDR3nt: TGTGCCAGCAGGCTATTGGCAGCGACCGGGGAGCTGTTTTTT
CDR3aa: CASRLLAATGELFF

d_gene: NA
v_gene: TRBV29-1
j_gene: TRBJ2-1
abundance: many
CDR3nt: TGCAGCGTTGATCAGGGTCGCGAGCAGTTCTTC
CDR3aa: CSVDQGREQFF

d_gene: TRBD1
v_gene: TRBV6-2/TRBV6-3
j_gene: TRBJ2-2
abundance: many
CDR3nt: TGTGCGACGGGACAGGGAAGGATCCGGGAGCTGTTTTTT
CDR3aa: CATGQGRIRELFF

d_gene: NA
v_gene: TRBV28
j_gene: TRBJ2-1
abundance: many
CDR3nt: TGTGCCAGCAGTAAAGACTCAAGGAGCTCCTACAATGAGCAGTTCTTC
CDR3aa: CASSKDSRSSYNEQFF

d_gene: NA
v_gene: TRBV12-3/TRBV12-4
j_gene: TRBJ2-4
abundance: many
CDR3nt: TGTGCCAGCAGCTTGGGACTCTTAGCCAAAAACATTCAGTACTTC
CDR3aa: CASSLGLLAKNIQYF

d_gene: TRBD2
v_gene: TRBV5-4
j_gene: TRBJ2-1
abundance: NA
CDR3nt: TGTGCCAGCAGCCCGAGGACTAGCGCGAGATCAGAGCAGTTCTTC
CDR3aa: CASSPRTSARSEQFF

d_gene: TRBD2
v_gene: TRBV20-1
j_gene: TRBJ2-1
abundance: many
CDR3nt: TGCAGTGCTAGTATATCTAGCGGGAGGCTGAACAATGAGCAGTTCTTC
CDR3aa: CSASISSGRLNNEQFF

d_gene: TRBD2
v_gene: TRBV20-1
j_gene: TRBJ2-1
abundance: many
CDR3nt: TGCAGTGCTAGAGCCCTAGCGGGAGCATACAATGAGCAGTTCTTC
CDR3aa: CSARALAGAYNEQFF

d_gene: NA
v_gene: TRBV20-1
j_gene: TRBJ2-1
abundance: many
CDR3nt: TGCAGTGCCTGGGCGGGGGCTTTGGGTAATGAGCAGTTCTTC
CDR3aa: CSAWAGALGNEQFF

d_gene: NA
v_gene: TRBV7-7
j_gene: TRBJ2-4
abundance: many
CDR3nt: TGTGCCAGCAGCTTCAATCTAGCCAAAAACATTCAGTACTTC
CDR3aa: CASSFNLAKNIQYF